These 10 T cell receptor beta chains originate from one sample sequenced in a study of T cell changes during pregnancy in multiple sclerosis. Only in-frame clones appear in the TCRdb table, and some are missing; sequencing was by immunoSEQ multiplex PCR. The sample contains roughly 110,000 clones, around 93% of which appear only once. The sequenced sample was peripheral blood, obtained in the third trimester of pregnancy. The source of these receptors is a female donor in good health, enrolled as a control in a pregnancy study.

This clone was recorded once. The chain uses TRBV7-3 and TRBJ1-1, with TRBD1 identical over 7 bases. Unmatched junction bases numbered 2, after V lost 2 bases and J lost 2 bases. This CDR3 region has 14 residues. Germline lookup yields CDR1 SGHTA and CDR2 FQGTGA. The CDR3 bases are TGTGCCAGCAGCTTACAGGGGGTTAACACTGAAGCTTTCTTT. Translating gives CASSLQGVNTEAFF.

The V and J genes are TRBV27 and TRBJ2-7; D not certain. The germline V gene encodes CDR1 MNHEY and CDR2 SMNVEV (reference sequence). The CDR3 contains 14 residues. V was cut by 1 base and J by 2 bases, with 9 bases left in between. The CDR3 is CASSLLGSTYEQYF. The CDR3 nucleotides are TGTGCCAGCAGTTTATTGGGCAGTACCTACGAGCAGTACTTC.

The genes are TRBV11-3 and TRBJ1-4, with D possibly matching TRBD1 (5 bases). Germline CDR1 and CDR2: SGHNT and YENEEA. CDR3 length: 15 amino acids. With 5 bases removed from V and 0 bases from J, the gap between germline ends came to 10 bases. CDR3 sequence reads: CASSAGFATNEKLFF. The CDR3 nucleotides read TGTGCCAGCAGCGCAGGGTTCGCAACTAATGAAAAACTGTTTTTT.

This chain connects TRBV2 to TRBJ2-1; a weak D match, TRBD2 (6 bases). Germline V gene lookup returns CDR1 SNHLY and CDR2 FYNNEI. The CDR3 covers 13 residues. V was cut by 7 bases and J by 6 bases, with 13 bases left in between. The CDR3 nucleotides are TGTGCCAGCATCCCGGGACTCTTCAATGAGCAGTTCTTC. Its protein product is CASIPGLFNEQFF.

J is TRBJ1-3 and V is TRBV19, with 9 bases aligning to TRBD1. J gave up 7 bases and V 4 bases, and 8 bases lay outside the gene matches. Per germline, CDR1 LNHDA and CDR2 SQIVND (reference sequence). The CDR3 loop spans 15 amino acids. The chain's CDR3 is CASSRQGTGQNTIYF. CDR3 nucleotides: TGTGCCAGTAGTAGACAGGGGACAGGGCAGAACACCATATATTTT.

The J gene is TRBJ2-1, the V gene TRBV29-1; 11 bases map to TRBD2. Trimming at V came to 3 bases and at J to 9 bases, leaving 4 bases not matched to a gene. Germline loops: CDR1 SQVTM, CDR2 ANQGSEA. This CDR3 has 13 amino acids. CDR3 sequence: CSVETSGVSEQFF. In DNA, the CDR3 is TGCAGCGTTGAGACTAGCGGGGTGAGTGAGCAGTTCTTC.

The chain uses TRBV10-2 and TRBJ2-7; 8 nucleotides agree with TRBD2. V trimming: 0 bases; J trimming: 0 bases; junction bases outside the gene matches: 1. This CDR3 is built from 15 residues. Germline V gives CDR1 WSHSY, CDR2 SAAADI. This CDR3 reads CASSESSGSSYEQYF. The CDR3 DNA sequence: TGCGCCAGCAGTGAGTCCAGCGGGAGCTCCTACGAGCAGTACTTC.

This clone was seen only once. This chain connects TRBV5-6 to TRBJ1-2; D is perhaps TRBD1 (5 bases). This CDR3 has 12 amino acids. The germline V gene encodes CDR1 SGHDT and CDR2 YYEEEE. V shed 1 base and J shed 11 bases, with 12 bases lying between them. The CDR3 DNA reads as TGTGCCAGCAGCTTGAAAAGGGCAGGGTACACCTTC. It encodes CASSLKRAGYTF.

A single count supports this clone. The rearrangement links TRBV4-3 to TRBJ2-5; D is undetermined. V was shortened by 1 base and J by 2 bases, with 8 bases between the two germline ends. The CDR3 is 14 residues long. Looked up from germline, CDR1 is LGHNA and CDR2 is YSLEER. Here the CDR3 DNA reads TGCGCCAGCAGCCAAGGACGGGTTCAAGAGACCCAGTACTTC. The encoded protein is CASSQGRVQETQYF.

V gene TRBV9 combines with J gene TRBJ1-1; weak D call: TRBD1 (5 bases). Germline CDR1 reads SGDLS; CDR2 reads YYNGEE. With 4 bases removed from V and 0 bases from J, the gap between germline ends came to 13 bases. The CDR3 spans 15 residues. CDR3 bases: TGTGCCAGCAGCACACAGTCGGGGGTGAACACTGAAGCTTTCTTT. Its translation: CASSTQSGVNTEAFF.